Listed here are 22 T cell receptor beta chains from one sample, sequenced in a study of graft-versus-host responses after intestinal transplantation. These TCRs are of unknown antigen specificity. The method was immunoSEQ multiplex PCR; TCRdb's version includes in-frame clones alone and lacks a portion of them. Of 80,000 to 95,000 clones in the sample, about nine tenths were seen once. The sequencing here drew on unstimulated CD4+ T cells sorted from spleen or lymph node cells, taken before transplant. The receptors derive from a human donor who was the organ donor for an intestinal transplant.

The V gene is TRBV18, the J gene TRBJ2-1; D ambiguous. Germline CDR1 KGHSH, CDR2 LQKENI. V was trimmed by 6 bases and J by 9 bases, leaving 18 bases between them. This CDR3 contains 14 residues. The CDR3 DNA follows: TGTGCCAGCTCGGCGCTAGAGGCCGGAGCTGAGCAGTTCTTC. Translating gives CASSALEAGAEQFF. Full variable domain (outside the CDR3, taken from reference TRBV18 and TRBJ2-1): NAGVMQNPRHLVRRRGQEARLRCSPMKGHSHVYWYRQLPEEGLKFMVYLQKENIIDESGMPKERFSAEFPKEGPSILRIQQVVRGDSAAYFCASSALEAGAEQFFGPGTRLTVL.

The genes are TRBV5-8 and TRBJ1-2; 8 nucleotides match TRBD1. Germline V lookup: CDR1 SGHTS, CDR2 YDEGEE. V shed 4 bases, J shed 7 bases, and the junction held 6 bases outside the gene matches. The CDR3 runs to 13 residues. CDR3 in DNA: TGTGCCAGCAGCGTCCAACAGGGGGGTGGCTACACCTTC. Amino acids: CASSVQQGGGYTF. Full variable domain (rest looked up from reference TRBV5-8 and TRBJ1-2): EAGVTQSPTHLIKTRGQQATLRCSPISGHTSVYWYQQALGLGLQFLLWYDEGEERNRGNFPPRFSGRQFPNYSSELNVNALELEDSALYLCASSVQQGGGYTFGSGTRLTVV.

Here the CDR3 DNA reads TGCGCCAGCAGCTTGGATGCGGGGGGGCCGAAGCAGTACTTC. This codes for CASSLDAGGPKQYF. The chain recombines TRBV5-1 with TRBJ2-7; 9 bases fit TRBD2. Trimming removed 0 bases from V and 8 bases from J; junction bases left unmatched: 6. The germline gives CDR1 SGHRS, CDR2 YFSETQ. The CDR3 is 14 amino acids.

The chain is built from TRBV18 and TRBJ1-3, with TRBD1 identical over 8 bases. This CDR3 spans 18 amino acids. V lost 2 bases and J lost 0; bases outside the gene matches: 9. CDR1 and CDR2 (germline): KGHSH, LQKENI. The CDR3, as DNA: TGTGCCAGCTCACCAAGGACAGGGCTGGTCTCCTCTGGAAACACCATATATTTT. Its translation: CASSPRTGLVSSGNTIYF.

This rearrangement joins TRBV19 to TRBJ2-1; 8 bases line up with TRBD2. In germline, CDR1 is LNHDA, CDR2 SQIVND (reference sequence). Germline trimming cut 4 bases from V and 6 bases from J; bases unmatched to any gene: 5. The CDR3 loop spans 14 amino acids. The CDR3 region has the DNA TGTGCCAGTAGTACTCGGGAGGGCCGCAATGAGCAGTTCTTC. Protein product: CASSTREGRNEQFF.

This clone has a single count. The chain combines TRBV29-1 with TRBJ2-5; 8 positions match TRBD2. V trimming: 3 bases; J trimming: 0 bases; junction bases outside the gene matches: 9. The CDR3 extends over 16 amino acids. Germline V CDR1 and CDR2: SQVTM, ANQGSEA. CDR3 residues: CSVEGGTSGYQETQYF. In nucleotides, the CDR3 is TGCAGCGTTGAGGGGGGAACTAGCGGTTACCAAGAGACCCAGTACTTC. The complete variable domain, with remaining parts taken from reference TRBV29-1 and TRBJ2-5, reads SAVISQKPSRDICQRGTSLTIQCQVDSQVTMMFWYRQQPGQSLTLIATANQGSEATYESGFVIDKFPISRPNLTFSTLTVSNMSPEDSSIYLCSVEGGTSGYQETQYFGPGTRLLVL.

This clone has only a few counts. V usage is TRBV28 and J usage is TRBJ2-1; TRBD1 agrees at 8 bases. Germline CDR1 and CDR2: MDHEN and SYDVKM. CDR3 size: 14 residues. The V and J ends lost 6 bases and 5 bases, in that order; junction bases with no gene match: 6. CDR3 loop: CASRRQGTNNEQFF. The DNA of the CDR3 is TGTGCCAGCAGGAGACAGGGGACCAACAATGAGCAGTTCTTC.

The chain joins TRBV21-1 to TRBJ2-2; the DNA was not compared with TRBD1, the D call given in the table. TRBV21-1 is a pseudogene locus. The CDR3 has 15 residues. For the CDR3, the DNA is TGTGCCACCGACCACCGGGACAGGGGCACCGGGGAGCTGTTTTTT. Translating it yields CATDHRDRGTGELFF.

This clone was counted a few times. The CDR3 DNA sequence: TGTGCCAGCAGCTTGGGACTAGCGGGGGGGCCGAACACCGGGGAGCTGTTTTTT. It codes for CASSLGLAGGPNTGELFF. V and J are TRBV11-3 and TRBJ2-2, with 16 bases identical to TRBD2. V shed 3 bases, J shed 0 bases, and the junction held 1 base outside the gene matches. Germline loops: CDR1 SGHNT, CDR2 YENEEA. The CDR3 spans 18 residues.

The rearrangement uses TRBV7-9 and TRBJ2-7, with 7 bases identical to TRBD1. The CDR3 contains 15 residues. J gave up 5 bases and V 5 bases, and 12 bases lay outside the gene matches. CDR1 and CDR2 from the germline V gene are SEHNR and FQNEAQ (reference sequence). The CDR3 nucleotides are TGTGCCAGCAGCCTCACAGGGGCAGCACGACACGAGCAGTACTTC. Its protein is CASSLTGAARHEQYF. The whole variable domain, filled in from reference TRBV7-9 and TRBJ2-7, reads DTGVSQNPRHKITKRGQNVTFRCDPISEHNRLYWYRQTLGQGPEFLTYFQNEAQLEKSRLLSDRFSAERPKGSFSTLEIQRTEQGDSAMYLCASSLTGAARHEQYFGPGTRLTVT.

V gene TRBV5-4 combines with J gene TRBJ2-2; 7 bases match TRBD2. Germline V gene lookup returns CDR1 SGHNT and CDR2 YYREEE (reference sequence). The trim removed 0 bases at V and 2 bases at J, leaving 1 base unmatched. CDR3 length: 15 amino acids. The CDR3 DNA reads TGTGCCAGCAGCTTGGGACTAGCCAACACCGGGGAGCTGTTTTTT. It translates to CASSLGLANTGELFF. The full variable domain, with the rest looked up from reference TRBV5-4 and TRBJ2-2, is ETGVTQSPTHLIKTRGQQVTLRCSSQSGHNTVSWYQQALGQGPQFIFQYYREEENGRGNFPPRFSGLQFPNYSSELNVNALELDDSALYLCASSLGLANTGELFFGEGSRLTVL.

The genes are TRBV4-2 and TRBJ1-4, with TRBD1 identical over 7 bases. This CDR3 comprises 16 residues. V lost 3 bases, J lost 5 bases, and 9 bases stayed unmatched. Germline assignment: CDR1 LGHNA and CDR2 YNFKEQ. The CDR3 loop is CASSQMEAGGNEKLFF. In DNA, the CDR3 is TGTGCCAGCAGCCAGATGGAGGCAGGGGGGAATGAAAAACTGTTTTTT.

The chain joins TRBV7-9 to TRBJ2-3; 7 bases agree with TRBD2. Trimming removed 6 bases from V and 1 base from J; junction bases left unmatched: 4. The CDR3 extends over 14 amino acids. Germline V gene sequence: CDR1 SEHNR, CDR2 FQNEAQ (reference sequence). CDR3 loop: CASRPTSGTDTQYF. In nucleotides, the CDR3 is TGTGCCAGCAGACCTACTAGCGGCACAGATACGCAGTATTTT. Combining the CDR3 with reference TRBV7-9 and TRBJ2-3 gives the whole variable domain DTGVSQNPRHKITKRGQNVTFRCDPISEHNRLYWYRQTLGQGPEFLTYFQNEAQLEKSRLLSDRFSAERPKGSFSTLEIQRTEQGDSAMYLCASRPTSGTDTQYFGPGTRLTVL.

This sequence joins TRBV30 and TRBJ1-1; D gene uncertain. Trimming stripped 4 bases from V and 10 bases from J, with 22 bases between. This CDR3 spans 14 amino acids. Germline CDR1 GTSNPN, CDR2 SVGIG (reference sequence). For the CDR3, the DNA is TGTGCCTGGACTCCAACAGTCCTGACCATCACAGCTTTCTTT. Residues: CAWTPTVLTITAFF.

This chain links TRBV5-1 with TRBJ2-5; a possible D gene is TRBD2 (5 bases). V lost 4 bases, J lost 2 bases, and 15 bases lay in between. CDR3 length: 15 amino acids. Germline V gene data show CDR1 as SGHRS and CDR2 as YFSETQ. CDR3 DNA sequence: TGCGCCAGCAGCCCGGGTGGACTGGGACAAGAGACCCAGTACTTC. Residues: CASSPGGLGQETQYF.

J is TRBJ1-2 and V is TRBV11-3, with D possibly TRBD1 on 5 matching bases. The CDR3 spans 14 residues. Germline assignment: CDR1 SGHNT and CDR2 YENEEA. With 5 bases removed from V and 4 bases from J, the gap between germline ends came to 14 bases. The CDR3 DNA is TGTGCCAGCAGCCATGGCGGGGCCACCTATGGCTACACCTTC. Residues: CASSHGGATYGYTF.

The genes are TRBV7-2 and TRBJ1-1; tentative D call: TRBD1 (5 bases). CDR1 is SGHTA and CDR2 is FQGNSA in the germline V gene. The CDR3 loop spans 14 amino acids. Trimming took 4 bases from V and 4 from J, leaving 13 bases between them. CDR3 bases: TGTGCCAGCAGCTCAAGGGGTTGGGGCACTGAAGCTTTCTTT. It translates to CASSSRGWGTEAFF.

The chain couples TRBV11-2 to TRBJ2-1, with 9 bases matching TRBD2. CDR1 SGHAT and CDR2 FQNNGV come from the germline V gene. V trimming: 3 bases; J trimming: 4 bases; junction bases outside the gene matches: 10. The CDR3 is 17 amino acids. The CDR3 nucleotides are TGTGCCAGCAGCTTTACCGATAGCGGGAGCTATTACAATGAGCAGTTCTTC. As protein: CASSFTDSGSYYNEQFF.

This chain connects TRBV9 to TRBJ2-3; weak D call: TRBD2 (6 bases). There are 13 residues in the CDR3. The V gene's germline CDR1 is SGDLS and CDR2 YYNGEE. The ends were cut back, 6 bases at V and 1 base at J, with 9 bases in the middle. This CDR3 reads CASTPGGTDTQYF. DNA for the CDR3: TGTGCCAGCACCCCGGGGGGCACAGATACGCAGTATTTT.

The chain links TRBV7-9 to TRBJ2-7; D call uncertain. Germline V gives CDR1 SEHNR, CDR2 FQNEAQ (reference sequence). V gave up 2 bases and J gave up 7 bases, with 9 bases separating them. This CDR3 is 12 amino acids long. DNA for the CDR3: TGTGCCAGCAGCTTATTTCTCGGGGAGCAGTACTTC. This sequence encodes CASSLFLGEQYF. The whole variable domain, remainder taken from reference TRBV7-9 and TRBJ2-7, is DTGVSQNPRHKITKRGQNVTFRCDPISEHNRLYWYRQTLGQGPEFLTYFQNEAQLEKSRLLSDRFSAERPKGSFSTLEIQRTEQGDSAMYLCASSLFLGEQYFGPGTRLTVT.

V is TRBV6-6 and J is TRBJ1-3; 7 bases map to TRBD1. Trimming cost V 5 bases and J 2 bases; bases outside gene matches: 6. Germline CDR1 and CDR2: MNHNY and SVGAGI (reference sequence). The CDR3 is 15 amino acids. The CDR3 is CASSDRELAGNTIYF. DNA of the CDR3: TGTGCCAGCAGTGACAGGGAGTTGGCTGGAAACACCATATATTTT.

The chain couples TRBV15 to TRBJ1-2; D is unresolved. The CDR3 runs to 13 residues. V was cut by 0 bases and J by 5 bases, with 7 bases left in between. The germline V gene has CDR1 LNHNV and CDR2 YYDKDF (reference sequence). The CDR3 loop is CATSRDPRYGYTF. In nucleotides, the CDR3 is TGTGCCACCAGCAGAGATCCGAGGTATGGCTACACCTTC.